This T cell receptor (beta chain) was captured in a study of T-cell reconstitution after alpha-beta-depleted transplantation in children. Unique molecular identifiers featured in how the TCRbeta library was prepared. Each CDR3 protein gets one entry after TCRdb re-called the PCR reads with MiXCR. The table shows about 220,000 distinct CDR3 sequences, with roughly 18% occurring only once. Germline V gene lookup returns CDR1 MDHEN and CDR2 SYDVKM. The ends were cut back, 3 bases at V and 0 bases at J, with 9 bases in the middle. The CDR3 is made up of 16 amino acids. Overall study findings and caveats: When one year had passed after transplant, most T-cell counts and diversity came from newly produced T cells. Several patients had high TCRbeta diversity at day 60; it came from surviving recipient T cells and thymic progenitors. Where alpha-beta T cells came from about two months after transplant was reportedly several hundred expanded graft clones.

Only one count was recorded for this clonotype. Its antigen is as yet unknown. The chain carries TRBV28 and TRBJ2-6; D remains ambiguous. The sequences come from PBMCs, mostly from graft donor cells, collected 360 days after TCRalphabeta/CD19-depleted stem cell transplant. The receptor was isolated from a male patient aged 2-15 years who had a stem cell transplant for acute lymphoblastic leukemia, so the T cells may come from the graft donor. In DNA form, the CDR3 reads TGTGCCAGCAGTTTTCGCCGCAACTCTGGGGCCAACGTCCTGACTTTC. Protein: CASSFRRNSGANVLTF.